This T cell receptor beta chain was observed in a study of T cells after yellow fever vaccination. The germline gives CDR1 SGHRS, CDR2 YFSETQ. This CDR3 comprises 15 residues. The V and J ends lost 3 bases and 4 bases respectively, with 16 bases between them. In TCRdb, the 5' RACE reads were re-called with MiXCR into one record per CDR3 protein. The sample shows a few hundred thousand distinct CDR3 sequences, approximately 4% of them seen only once. This clonotype was seen repeatedly, ten times or more. The receptor comes from a young man who received the YFV17D yellow fever vaccine. The chain joins TRBV5-1 to TRBJ2-5, with D possibly TRBD2 on 5 matching bases. The sequencing used PBMCs, collected 5 days after the yellow fever booster vaccination. CDR3 protein: CASSSGTAERETQYF. The CDR3 region has the DNA TGCGCCAGCAGCTCGGGAACAGCAGAACGAGAGACCCAGTACTTC.